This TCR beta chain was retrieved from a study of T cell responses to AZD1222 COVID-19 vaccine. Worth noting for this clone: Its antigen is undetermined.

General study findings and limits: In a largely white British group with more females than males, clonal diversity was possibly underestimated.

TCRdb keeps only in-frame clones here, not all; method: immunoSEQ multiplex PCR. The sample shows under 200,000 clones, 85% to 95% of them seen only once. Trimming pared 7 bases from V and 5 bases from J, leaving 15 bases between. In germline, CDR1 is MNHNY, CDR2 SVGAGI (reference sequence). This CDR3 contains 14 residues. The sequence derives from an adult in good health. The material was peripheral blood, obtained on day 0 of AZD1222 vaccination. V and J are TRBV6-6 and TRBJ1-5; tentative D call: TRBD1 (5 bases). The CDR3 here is CASKLQERDQPQHF. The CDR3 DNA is TGTGCCAGCAAACTACAGGAGAGGGATCAGCCCCAGCATTTT.